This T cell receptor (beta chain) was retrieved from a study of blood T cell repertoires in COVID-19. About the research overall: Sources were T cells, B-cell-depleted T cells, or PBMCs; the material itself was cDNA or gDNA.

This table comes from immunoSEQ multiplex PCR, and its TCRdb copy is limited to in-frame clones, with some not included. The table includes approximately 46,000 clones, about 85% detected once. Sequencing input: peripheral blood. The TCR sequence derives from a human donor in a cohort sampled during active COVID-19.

The CDR3 nucleotides are TGTGCCAGCAGCTTTCTAAAGACAGGTCTTGTTTCAGATACGCAGTATTTT. It translates to CASSFLKTGLVSDTQYF. The chain is built from TRBV5-6 and TRBJ2-3, with D possibly being TRBD1 (6 bases). The CDR3 covers 17 residues. V was trimmed by 2 bases and J by 4 bases, leaving 20 bases between them. Germline CDR1 is SGHDT and CDR2 is YYEEEE.